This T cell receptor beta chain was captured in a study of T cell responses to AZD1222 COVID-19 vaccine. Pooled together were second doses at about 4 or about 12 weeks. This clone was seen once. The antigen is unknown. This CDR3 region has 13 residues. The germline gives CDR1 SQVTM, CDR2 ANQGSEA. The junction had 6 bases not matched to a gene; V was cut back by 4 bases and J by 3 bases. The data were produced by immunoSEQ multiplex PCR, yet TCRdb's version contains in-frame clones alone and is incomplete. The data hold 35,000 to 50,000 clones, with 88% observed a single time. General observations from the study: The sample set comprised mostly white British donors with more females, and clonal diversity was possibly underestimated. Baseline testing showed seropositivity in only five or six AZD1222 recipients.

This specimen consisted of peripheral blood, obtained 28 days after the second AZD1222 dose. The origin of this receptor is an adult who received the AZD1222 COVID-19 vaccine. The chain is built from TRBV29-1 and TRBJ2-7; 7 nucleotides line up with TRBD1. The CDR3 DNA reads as TGCAGCGTTGCATCACAGGGGATCTACGAGCAGTACTTC. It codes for CSVASQGIYEQYF.